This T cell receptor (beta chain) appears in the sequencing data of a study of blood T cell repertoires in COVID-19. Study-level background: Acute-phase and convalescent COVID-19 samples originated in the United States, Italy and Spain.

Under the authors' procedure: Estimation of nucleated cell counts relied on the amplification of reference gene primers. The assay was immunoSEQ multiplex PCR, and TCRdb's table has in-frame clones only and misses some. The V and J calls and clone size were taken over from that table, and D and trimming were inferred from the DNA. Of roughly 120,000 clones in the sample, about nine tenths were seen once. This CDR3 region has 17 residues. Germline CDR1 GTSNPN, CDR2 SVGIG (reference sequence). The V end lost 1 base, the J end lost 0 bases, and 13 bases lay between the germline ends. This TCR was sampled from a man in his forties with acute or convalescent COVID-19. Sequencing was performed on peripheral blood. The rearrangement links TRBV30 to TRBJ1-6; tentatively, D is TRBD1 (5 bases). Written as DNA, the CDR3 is TGTGCCTGGAGTGGGGAGGCAGGGAGCTCCTATAATTCACCCCTCCACTTT. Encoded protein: CAWSGEAGSSYNSPLHF.